Following are 27 T cell receptor beta chains from one sample sequenced in a study of blood T cell repertoires in COVID-19 (TCRdb year 2020). Library preparation employed the immunoSEQ multiplex PCR assay. The table was pulled from immuneACCESS by TCRdb, which kept in-frame rearrangements only. Such tables lose some clones; where checked, under half of the loss comes from unresolved V genes, and the rest has no known cause. The sample data list over 300,000 clones, and nearly 90% of these were observed just once. The ten largest clones capture 5.5% to 7% of the sample. Sequencing used PBMCs or T cells enriched from blood (not recorded which). These TCRs come from a woman in her thirties who had recovered from COVID-19.

The chain links TRBV12-3 or TRBV12-4 to TRBJ1-2; TRBD1 aligns across 9 bases. V lost 4 bases and J lost 5; bases outside the gene matches: 2. This CDR3 spans 13 amino acids. CDR3 sequence reads: CASSSTGGYGYTF. The DNA of the CDR3 is TGTGCCAGCAGTTCGACAGGGGGATATGGCTACACCTTC.

The chain carries TRBV5-6 and TRBJ2-1, with 11 bases aligning to TRBD2. Germline V gives CDR1 SGHDT, CDR2 YYEEEE. The CDR3 is 16 amino acids. V lost 4 bases, J lost 3 bases, and 6 bases stayed unmatched. The CDR3 sequence: CASSRSGGAVYNEQFF. The DNA for the CDR3 is TGTGCCAGCAGCCGTAGCGGGGGGGCCGTCTACAATGAGCAGTTCTTC.

This chain joins TRBV7-3 and TRBJ1-1; 11 positions agree with TRBD1. Germline V lookup: CDR1 SGHTA, CDR2 FQGTGA. The length of the CDR3 is 17 residues. V shed 5 bases and J 1 base; nucleotides not matched to a gene: 9. The CDR3, as DNA: TGTGCCAGCAGCCCTAGTGGGACAGGGGGTCGGAACACTGAAGCTTTCTTT. Its protein product is CASSPSGTGGRNTEAFF.

This chain links TRBV19 with TRBJ2-7, with D maybe TRBD1 (6 bases). V lost 3 bases and J lost 3, with 12 bases in between. The germline V gene encodes CDR1 LNHDA and CDR2 SQIVND (reference sequence). This CDR3 spans 14 amino acids. The CDR3, as DNA: TGTGCCAGTAGTATTTGGGGGACAAGCTACGAGCAGTACTTC. It yields the protein CASSIWGTSYEQYF.

This clone was seen a single time. The V and J genes are TRBV4-3 and TRBJ1-1; possibly TRBD1 for D (5 bases). V was cut by 2 bases and J by 0 bases, with 10 bases left in between. Germline CDR1 and CDR2: LGHNA and YSLEER. This CDR3 has 15 residues. In DNA form, the CDR3 reads TGCGCCAGCAGCCAACGACAGTCCATGAACACTGAAGCTTTCTTT. This encodes CASSQRQSMNTEAFF.

The chain joins TRBV7-6 to TRBJ2-5; D possibly corresponds to TRBD2 (6 bases). The germline gives CDR1 SGHVS, CDR2 FNYEAQ. This CDR3 spans 16 amino acids. V gave up 0 bases and J gave up 2 bases, with 13 bases separating them. The CDR3 sequence: CASSLAASEGQETQYF. The CDR3 DNA is TGTGCCAGCAGCTTAGCGGCATCGGAGGGTCAAGAGACCCAGTACTTC.

The chain is built from TRBV6-5 and TRBJ2-7; 11 nucleotides line up with TRBD2. With V trimmed by 7 bases and J by 2 bases, 7 bases remained unmatched. This CDR3 is 15 amino acids long. Germline values: CDR1 MNHEY, CDR2 SVGAGI. CDR3 coding DNA: TGTGCCAGCATTCCTAGCGGGGGGATAGCCTACGAGCAGTACTTC. Its translation: CASIPSGGIAYEQYF.

The chain joins TRBV24-1 to TRBJ2-5; 8 nucleotides align to TRBD2. CDR1 is KGHDR, CDR2 SFDVKD, per germline. Trimming at V came to 2 bases and at J to 1 base, leaving 8 bases not matched to a gene. The CDR3 runs 17 residues. The CDR3 here is CATSDSLGTRGQETQYF. Here the CDR3 DNA reads TGTGCCACCAGTGATTCGCTAGGGACTAGAGGCCAAGAGACCCAGTACTTC.

The gene calls are TRBV9 and TRBJ2-7; TRBD2 might be the D (6 bases). The length of the CDR3 is 14 residues. Germline-derived CDR1 and CDR2 are SGDLS and YYNGEE. Trimming pared 4 bases from V and 3 bases from J, leaving 14 bases between. The CDR3: CASSKAPGGYEQYF. The CDR3 DNA is TGTGCCAGCAGCAAAGCACCCGGGGGCTACGAGCAGTACTTC. Combining the CDR3 with reference TRBV9 and TRBJ2-7 gives the whole variable domain DSGVTQTPKHLITATGQRVTLRCSPRSGDLSVYWYQQSLDQGLQFLIQYYNGEERAKGNILERFSAQQFPDLHSELNLSSLELGDSALYFCASSKAPGGYEQYFGPGTRLTVT.

This chain uses TRBV4-3 with TRBJ1-1; D call uncertain. The CDR3 has 15 amino acids. V was cut by 0 bases and J by 3 bases, with 11 bases left in between. Germline values: CDR1 LGHNA, CDR2 YSLEER. The CDR3 here is CASSQDPRFDTEAFF. Here the CDR3 DNA reads TGCGCCAGCAGCCAAGATCCCCGGTTTGACACTGAAGCTTTCTTT.

The V call is TRBV5-1, the J call TRBJ1-4; possible D gene TRBD1, 6 bases. The CDR3 has 15 amino acids. V lost 4 bases to trimming and J lost 0 bases, with 10 bases between them. Germline CDR1 SGHRS, CDR2 YFSETQ. CDR3 sequence reads: CASSRDTSTNEKLFF. In DNA form, the CDR3 reads TGCGCCAGCAGCCGGGACACGTCAACTAATGAAAAACTGTTTTTT.

The chain recombines TRBV7-9 with TRBJ1-1; unclear D gene. CDR3 length: 15 amino acids. CDR1 is SEHNR and CDR2 is FQNEAQ in the germline V gene (reference sequence). Trimming cost V 5 bases and J 0 bases, with 13 bases left between them. The CDR3 sequence: CASSPAGWVNTEAFF. CDR3 nucleotides: TGTGCCAGCAGCCCCGCGGGCTGGGTGAACACTGAAGCTTTCTTT.

The genes are TRBV10-2 and TRBJ1-2; D might be TRBD1 (5 bases). Germline V gene data show CDR1 as WSHSY and CDR2 as SAAADI. The length of the CDR3 is 13 residues. V was shortened by 3 bases and J by 6 bases, with 11 bases between the two germline ends. The CDR3 DNA sequence: TGCGCCAGCAGTGATTGGGGCCTAGATGGCTACACCTTC. As protein: CASSDWGLDGYTF.

This clone has just one count. The chain carries TRBV5-4 and TRBJ2-2; 12 bases line up with TRBD2. The germline CDR1 and CDR2 sequences are SGHNT and YYREEE (reference sequence). V lost 4 bases, J lost 6 bases, and 7 bases stayed unmatched. The CDR3 covers 16 residues. The CDR3, as DNA: TGTGCCAGCAGCCTCCCTAGCGGGGGGGTTTCCGGGGAGCTGTTTTTT. This sequence encodes CASSLPSGGVSGELFF.

In its sample, this clone was seen once. The chain recombines TRBV7-9 with TRBJ1-4; D unresolved. The CDR3 length is 15 residues. Between the trimmed V and J ends, which lost 0 bases and 4 bases, there was a span of 9 bases. Germline V CDR1 and CDR2: SEHNR, FQNEAQ (reference sequence). CDR3 amino acids: CASSLAAGSNEKLFF. The CDR3 coding sequence is TGTGCCAGCAGCTTAGCCGCGGGTAGTAATGAAAAACTGTTTTTT.

The chain joins TRBV19 to TRBJ2-5; 12 bases are shared with TRBD2. The trim removed 5 bases at V and 5 bases at J, leaving 15 bases unmatched. The CDR3 has 18 amino acids. Germline V gene lookup returns CDR1 LNHDA and CDR2 SQIVND (reference sequence). Written as DNA, the CDR3 is TGTGCCAGTAGTGCTTCTAGCGGGGGGGCCCGGTCGGTGGAGACCCAGTACTTC. Translating gives CASSASSGGARSVETQYF.

This sequence joins TRBV2 and TRBJ2-1; TRBD2 agrees at 9 bases. The trim removed 4 bases at V and 4 bases at J, leaving 5 bases unmatched. This CDR3 has 15 amino acids. CDR1 and CDR2 (germline): SNHLY, FYNNEI. CDR3 sequence (DNA): TGTGCCAGCAGTGTTGGTAGCGGGGGATACAATGAGCAGTTCTTC. Amino acids: CASSVGSGGYNEQFF.

This clone was detected a few times. The chain combines TRBV29-1 with TRBJ2-2; 13 nucleotides align to TRBD2. Germline V CDR1 and CDR2: SQVTM, ANQGSEA. The CDR3 extends over 14 amino acids. After removal of 6 bases from V and 7 bases from J, the junction contained 5 bases not matched to a gene. The CDR3 DNA follows: TGCAGCGTGAGGGGACTAGCGGGGATCGGGGAGCTGTTTTTT. Residues: CSVRGLAGIGELFF.

This clone was seen once. V is TRBV5-5 and J is TRBJ2-7; the match to TRBD1 covers 12 bases. The CDR3 has 16 residues. The J segment lost 8 bases and the V segment lost 2 bases, leaving 11 bases of the junction unmatched. Germline assignment: CDR1 SGHKS and CDR2 YYEKEE (reference sequence). The CDR3 protein is CASSFSRGQGAVQQYF. DNA of the CDR3: TGTGCCAGCAGCTTTTCTAGGGGACAGGGGGCGGTCCAGCAGTACTTC.

This sequence joins TRBV19 and TRBJ1-5, with a tentative D call TRBD1 (6 bases). Looked up from germline, CDR1 is LNHDA and CDR2 is SQIVND (reference sequence). CDR3 length: 14 amino acids. V was trimmed by 4 bases and J by 5 bases, leaving 12 bases between them. Written as DNA, the CDR3 is TGTGCCAGTAGTAAACGACAGGAGGATCAGCCCCAGCATTTT. This translates into CASSKRQEDQPQHF.

This chain joins TRBV7-2 and TRBJ1-3; TRBD1 aligns across 7 bases. The V and J ends lost 1 base and 4 bases, in that order; junction bases with no gene match: 7. The V gene's germline CDR1 is SGHTA and CDR2 FQGNSA. This CDR3 has 16 residues. In nucleotides, the CDR3 is TGTGCCAGCAGCTTAGGTGTTCCAGGGGGAGGAAACACCATATATTTT. It encodes CASSLGVPGGGNTIYF.

The chain recombines TRBV28 with TRBJ1-2; tentatively, D is TRBD1 (6 bases). Per the germline V gene, CDR1 is MDHEN and CDR2 is SYDVKM. The CDR3 consists of 16 residues. The V end lost 5 bases, the J end lost 4 bases, and 20 bases lay between the germline ends. CDR3 DNA sequence: TGTGCCAGCAGTGGTAAAGGTGGGGGGGGCGGCTATGGCTACACCTTC. This codes for CASSGKGGGGGYGYTF.

V is TRBV7-2 and J is TRBJ1-2; 7 bases line up with TRBD1. CDR3 length equals 12 residues. CDR1 and CDR2 (germline): SGHTA, FQGNSA. Trimming at V came to 1 base and at J to 10 bases, leaving 3 bases not matched to a gene. In nucleotides, the CDR3 is TGTGCCAGCAGCTTAGACGGGACAGACTACACCTTC. Translation gives CASSLDGTDYTF.

The chain carries TRBV4-2 and TRBJ1-6, with D perhaps matching TRBD1 (5 bases). The CDR3 is made up of 15 amino acids. Trimming cost V 0 bases and J 11 bases, with 14 bases left between them. Germline CDR1 and CDR2: LGHNA and YNFKEQ. In nucleotides, the CDR3 is TGTGCCAGCAGCCAAGATCCCCAGGGCGAGACACCCCTCCACTTT. This sequence encodes CASSQDPQGETPLHF.

The chain employs TRBV5-6 and TRBJ1-2; TRBD1 matches 8 bases. In germline, CDR1 is SGHDT, CDR2 YYEEEE. Germline trimming cut 4 bases from V and 4 bases from J; bases unmatched to any gene: 9. CDR3 length: 15 residues. CDR3 coding DNA: TGTGCCAGCAGCCGGGGAGTTGGACAGGGCTATGGCTACACCTTC. Translated: CASSRGVGQGYGYTF.

The rearrangement joins TRBV6-5 to TRBJ1-6, with D uncertain. With 0 bases removed from V and 6 bases from J, the gap between germline ends came to 12 bases. The V gene's germline CDR1 is MNHEY and CDR2 SVGAGI. CDR3 length: 16 residues. In DNA form, the CDR3 reads TGTGCCAGCAGTTACTCTGGCGGGGTGACTAATTCACCCCTCCACTTT. It codes for CASSYSGGVTNSPLHF.

Concerning this clone itself: At the DNA level, this CDR3 is encoded by other sequences in the same sample as well. V and J are TRBV9 and TRBJ2-2; D is ambiguous. From germline, CDR1 is SGDLS and CDR2 YYNGEE. CDR3 length equals 15 residues. V lost 0 bases and J 2 bases, leaving 8 bases between the germline ends. The CDR3 nucleotides read TGTGCCAGCAGCGTAGGGCCCCCTAACACCGGGGAGCTGTTTTTT. Its protein is CASSVGPPNTGELFF.